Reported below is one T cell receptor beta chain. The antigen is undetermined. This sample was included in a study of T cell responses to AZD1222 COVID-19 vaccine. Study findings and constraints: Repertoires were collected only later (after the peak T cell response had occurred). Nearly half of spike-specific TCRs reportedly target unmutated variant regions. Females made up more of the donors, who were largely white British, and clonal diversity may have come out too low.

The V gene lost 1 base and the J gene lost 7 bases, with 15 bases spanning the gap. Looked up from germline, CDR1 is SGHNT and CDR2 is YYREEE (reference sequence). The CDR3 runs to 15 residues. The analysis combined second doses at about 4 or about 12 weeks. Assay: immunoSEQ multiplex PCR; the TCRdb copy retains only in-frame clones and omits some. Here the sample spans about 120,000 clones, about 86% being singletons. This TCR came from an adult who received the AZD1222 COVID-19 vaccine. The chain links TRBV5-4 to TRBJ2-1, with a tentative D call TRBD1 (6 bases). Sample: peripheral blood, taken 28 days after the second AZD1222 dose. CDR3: CASSLNTGFYNEQFF. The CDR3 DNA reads TGTGCCAGCAGCTTGAATACAGGGTTTTATAATGAGCAGTTCTTC.